Presented here are 15 T cell receptor beta chains from one specimen sequenced in a study of cytomegalovirus exposure and HLA in healthy donors. The PCR contained 60 Vbeta and 13 Jbeta primers. The method was immunoSEQ multiplex PCR; TCRdb's version includes in-frame clones alone and lacks a portion of them. The top ten clones hold around 3% of a sample with 150,000 or so clones, 50% to 75% of them seen once. The sequencing input was PBMCs. The origin of the receptors is a woman between 25 and 40 years old in good health and CMV-seropositive.

This sequence joins TRBV5-5 and TRBJ2-2, with D possibly TRBD1 on 5 matching bases. Germline CDR1 and CDR2: SGHKS and YYEKEE (reference sequence). Trimming pared 0 bases from V and 0 bases from J, leaving 9 bases between. The CDR3 is made up of 16 amino acids. DNA for the CDR3: TGTGCCAGCAGCTTGGGGACACGGTCGAACACCGGGGAGCTGTTTTTT. Translated, it gives CASSLGTRSNTGELFF.

This clone was recorded a few times. J is TRBJ1-5 and V is TRBV6-1; D remains ambiguous. The CDR3 sequence is 14 residues long. Germline-derived CDR1 and CDR2 are MNHNS and SASEGT. V dropped 10 bases and J dropped 0 bases, with 13 bases sitting between them. The CDR3 sequence is CATRLQDSNQPQHF. The CDR3, as DNA: TGTGCCACGAGGTTACAAGATAGCAATCAGCCCCAGCATTTT.

The V call is TRBV10-1, the J call TRBJ2-1; D remains ambiguous. Trimming shortened V by 6 bases and J by 2 bases, and 8 bases separated the two germline ends. Germline lookup yields CDR1 WNHNN and CDR2 SYGVQD (reference sequence). The CDR3 extends over 13 amino acids. This CDR3 is CASRQDAYNEQFF. CDR3 in DNA: TGCGCCAGCAGGCAGGATGCCTACAATGAGCAGTTCTTC.

J is TRBJ1-2 and V is TRBV9; TRBD1 aligns across 11 bases. The CDR3 spans 14 residues. Germline V gene data show CDR1 as SGDLS and CDR2 as YYNGEE. The V and J ends lost 4 bases and 13 bases, in that order; junction bases with no gene match: 12. The CDR3 sequence is CASSRTGGLSELTF. The CDR3 coding sequence is TGTGCCAGCAGCCGGACAGGGGGCCTTTCAGAACTCACCTTC.

The J gene is TRBJ2-7, the V gene TRBV29-1; 7 bases are shared with TRBD1. Unmatched junction bases numbered 5, after V lost 6 bases and J lost 3 bases. Per the germline V gene, CDR1 is SQVTM and CDR2 is ANQGSEA. The CDR3 sequence is 12 residues long. The CDR3 loop reads CSVVTGYYEQYF. CDR3 coding DNA: TGCAGCGTGGTGACAGGGTACTACGAGCAGTACTTC.

CDR3 coding DNA: TGTGCCAGCAGCGTAAGGGCCTTCGGGGGAGGGCAGGTCCGCACCGGGGAGCTGTTTTTT. It codes for CASSVRAFGGGQVRTGELFF. The chain employs TRBV9 and TRBJ2-2; the match to TRBD2 covers 7 bases. Germline assignment: CDR1 SGDLS and CDR2 YYNGEE. V lost 1 base, J lost 4 bases, and 19 bases stayed unmatched. This CDR3 is 20 amino acids long.

V usage is TRBV30 and J usage is TRBJ1-5; D ambiguous. Looked up from germline, CDR1 is GTSNPN and CDR2 is SVGIG (reference sequence). The V gene lost 0 bases and the J gene lost 2 bases, with 5 bases spanning the gap. This CDR3 has 13 residues. The CDR3 protein is CAWSVHRNQPQHF. The CDR3 coding sequence is TGTGCCTGGAGTGTACACCGCAATCAGCCCCAGCATTTT. Complete variable domain (other parts from reference TRBV30 and TRBJ1-5): SQTIHQWPATLVQPVGSPLSLECTVEGTSNPNLYWYRQAAGRGLQLLFYSVGIGQISSEVPQNLSASRPQDRQFILSSKKLLLSDSGFYLCAWSVHRNQPQHFGDGTRLSIL.

The V gene is TRBV19, the J gene TRBJ1-5, with unresolved D. Trimming took 6 bases from V and 0 from J, leaving 6 bases between them. This CDR3 spans 13 amino acids. Germline assignment: CDR1 LNHDA and CDR2 SQIVND (reference sequence). CDR3: CASRAFSNQPQHF. In DNA, the CDR3 is TGTGCCAGTAGGGCCTTTAGCAATCAGCCCCAGCATTTT.

This chain connects TRBV6-6 to TRBJ1-2; possibly TRBD1 for D (6 bases). Germline CDR1 is MNHNY and CDR2 is SVGAGI (reference sequence). The CDR3 has 13 amino acids. Trimming stripped 6 bases from V and 6 bases from J, with 14 bases between. CDR3 loop: CASRGARFDGYTF. The CDR3 DNA reads as TGTGCCAGCAGGGGGGCGCGATTCGATGGCTACACCTTC.

Only one count was recorded for this clone. The V call is TRBV10-1, the J call TRBJ1-2; TRBD1 might be the D (5 bases). V shed 4 bases and J shed 10 bases, with 16 bases lying between them. The CDR3 length is 13 residues. Germline V gene lookup returns CDR1 WNHNN and CDR2 SYGVQD (reference sequence). The CDR3 loop is CASSAGRVGVYTF. In nucleotides, the CDR3 is TGCGCCAGCAGTGCGGGCAGGGTAGGGGTCTACACCTTC.

The V and J genes are TRBV20-1 and TRBJ2-1; D may be TRBD2 (6 bases). The CDR3 extends over 11 amino acids. Trimming cost V 3 bases and J 10 bases, with 10 bases left between them. Germline assignment: CDR1 DFQATT and CDR2 SNEGSKA (reference sequence). In DNA, the CDR3 is TGCAGTGCTAGGGGACTGGCAGAGCAGTTCTTC. It specifies CSARGLAEQFF.

This chain uses TRBV18 with TRBJ2-5, with 8 bases aligning to TRBD1. The CDR3 runs to 19 residues. After removal of 3 bases from V and 9 bases from J, the junction contained 24 bases not matched to a gene. CDR1 and CDR2 (germline): KGHSH, LQKENI. CDR3 DNA sequence: TGTGCCAGCTCACCTCCCGGGGGACAGGCCTCTGGCCCGTCGGGTGCCCAGTACTTC. It specifies CASSPPGGQASGPSGAQYF. The entire variable domain, with the rest obtained from reference TRBV18 and TRBJ2-5, is as follows: NAGVMQNPRHLVRRRGQEARLRCSPMKGHSHVYWYRQLPEEGLKFMVYLQKENIIDESGMPKERFSAEFPKEGPSILRIQQVVRGDSAAYFCASSPPGGQASGPSGAQYFGPGTRLLVL.

V and J are TRBV23-1 and TRBJ2-7, with a weak D call TRBD1 (5 bases). TRBV23-1 qualifies as an ORF whose function is uncertain. This CDR3 has 15 amino acids. Trimming stripped 9 bases from V and 2 bases from J, with 20 bases between. CDR3 DNA sequence: TGCGCCAGAGACAGAGAGTCGCCCTTAACCTACGAGCAGTACTTC. Translated: CARDRESPLTYEQYF.

This chain links TRBV7-8 with TRBJ2-7; maybe TRBD1 (7 bases). V was trimmed by 6 bases and J by 4 bases, leaving 19 bases between them. The CDR3 consists of 15 residues. CDR1 and CDR2 (germline): SGHVS, FQNEAQ. The CDR3 spells CASRPGGTAVYEQYF. The DNA for the CDR3 is TGTGCCAGCAGACCAGGAGGGACAGCTGTTTACGAGCAGTACTTC.

This clone has only a few counts. The chain has TRBV7-2 and TRBJ2-1; maybe TRBD2 (6 bases). V lost 5 bases and J lost 7, with 18 bases in between. Germline V gene lookup returns CDR1 SGHTA and CDR2 FQGNSA. This CDR3 contains 15 residues. Written as DNA, the CDR3 is TGTGCCAGCAGCGCGAGCGGGCGAGTCTTAAATGAGCAGTTCTTC. This translates into CASSASGRVLNEQFF.